What follows are 18 T cell receptor beta chains derived from one specimen sequenced in a study of neoadjuvant anti-PD-1 for oral cavity cancer. Time point in this sample: after neoadjuvant nivolumab, at surgical resection. The data were produced by immunoSEQ multiplex PCR, yet TCRdb's version contains in-frame clones alone and is incomplete. In the table there are 35,000 to 40,000 clones, about 36% of which are singletons. The starting material was tumor tissue, obtained after nivolumab (anti-PD-1) treatment. These receptors were collected from a person aged 35-80 years with oral cavity squamous cell carcinoma.

This clone was seen repeatedly, ten times or more. The chain recombines TRBV5-1 with TRBJ1-1, with 10 bases matching TRBD1. This CDR3 comprises 16 residues. Trimming took 2 bases from V and 0 from J; bases not matched to a gene: 4. The V gene's germline CDR1 is SGHRS and CDR2 YFSETQ. In DNA form, the CDR3 reads TGCGCCAGCAGCTTCCGACAGGGGGCTATGAACACTGAAGCTTTCTTT. Translated, it gives CASSFRQGAMNTEAFF.

Only a few counts were recorded for this clone. This chain links TRBV5-1 with TRBJ1-2; D is uncertain. CDR1 and CDR2 from the germline V gene are SGHRS and YFSETQ. The germline V and J ends were trimmed by 1 base and 8 bases, with 12 bases remaining between them. CDR3 length: 13 residues. The chain's CDR3 is CASSLSGGWGYTF. In DNA, the CDR3 is TGCGCCAGCAGCTTGTCCGGCGGGTGGGGCTACACCTTC.

The chain links TRBV4-1 to TRBJ2-5; a weak D match, TRBD2 (6 bases). CDR3 length: 14 residues. The V end was cut by 3 bases, the J end by 1 base, with 9 bases between. The germline gives CDR1 MGHRA, CDR2 YSYEKL. This chain's CDR3 is CASSHAGPQETQYF. The CDR3 nucleotides are TGCGCCAGCAGCCATGCGGGACCCCAAGAGACCCAGTACTTC.

This clone was picked up many times. CDR3 in DNA: TGTGCCAGCAGTTTATATTCACTAGCGCAGATACCACAGTATTTT. Protein product: CASSLYSLAQIPQYF. The V gene is TRBV28, the J gene TRBJ2-3; 7 bases map to TRBD2. Germline trimming cut 1 base from V and 12 bases from J; bases unmatched to any gene: 13. The CDR3 totals 15 residues. Germline assignment: CDR1 MDHEN and CDR2 SYDVKM.

The chain has TRBV7-9 and TRBJ2-1; D is uncertain. Germline V lookup: CDR1 SEHNR, CDR2 FQNEAQ (reference sequence). V gave up 3 bases and J gave up 5 bases, with 11 bases separating them. The CDR3 is made up of 14 amino acids. CDR3 sequence: CASSLWTENNEQFF. The DNA of the CDR3 is TGTGCCAGCAGCTTGTGGACGGAAAACAATGAGCAGTTCTTC.

This sequence joins TRBV5-1 and TRBJ2-5; 10 bases map to TRBD1. The CDR3 is 15 amino acids. Trimming at V came to 4 bases and at J to 6 bases, leaving 9 bases not matched to a gene. CDR1 is SGHRS, CDR2 YFSETQ, per germline. The CDR3, as DNA: TGCGCCAGCAGCGAATCCGGGACAGGGGAGAAGACCCAGTACTTC. Its translation: CASSESGTGEKTQYF.

V gene TRBV18 combines with J gene TRBJ1-2; D unresolved. Trimming left V 2 bases short and J 1 base short, with 8 bases between. CDR3 size: 14 residues. Germline assignment: CDR1 KGHSH and CDR2 LQKENI. The CDR3 region is CASSPTGGNYGYTF. DNA for the CDR3: TGTGCCAGCTCACCAACGGGCGGTAACTATGGCTACACCTTC.

The chain has TRBV7-2 and TRBJ1-1; D is perhaps TRBD1 (5 bases). The CDR3 is made up of 17 amino acids. V lost 4 bases and J lost 4, with 22 bases in between. The germline V gene has CDR1 SGHTA and CDR2 FQGNSA. The CDR3 region has the DNA TGTGCCAGCAGCTGGACTCTTGGTGGGGGTATGGCCACTGAAGCTTTCTTT. This gives the protein CASSWTLGGGMATEAFF.

This chain joins TRBV2 and TRBJ2-3; 7 bases map to TRBD2. Germline loops: CDR1 SNHLY, CDR2 FYNNEI. The CDR3 is 15 amino acids. V lost 5 bases, J lost 1 base, and 6 bases stayed unmatched. CDR3 nucleotide sequence: TGTGCCAGCAGTCAACTAGCGTCCCGCACAGATACGCAGTATTTT. It encodes CASSQLASRTDTQYF.

This rearrangement joins TRBV15 to TRBJ1-2, with 9 bases matching TRBD1. V shed 0 bases, J shed 6 bases, and the junction held 8 bases outside the gene matches. Germline V gene data show CDR1 as LNHNV and CDR2 as YYDKDF (reference sequence). This CDR3 contains 16 residues. The CDR3 here is CATSRDLGQGKDGYTF. CDR3 DNA sequence: TGTGCCACCAGCAGAGATCTTGGACAGGGGAAAGATGGCTACACCTTC.

This clone was counted between two and nine times. The rearrangement uses TRBV10-1 and TRBJ1-1; D call uncertain. This CDR3 spans 13 amino acids. Germline CDR1 and CDR2: WNHNN and SYGVQD (reference sequence). Trimming stripped 3 bases from V and 7 bases from J, with 12 bases between. The CDR3 nucleotides are TGCGCCAGCAGTGATTCGGGCAGACGTGAAGCTTTCTTT. This gives the protein CASSDSGRREAFF.

The CDR3 nucleotides are TGTGCCAGCAGCCCCGCGGTCCGTTTAGCCAAAAACATTCAGTACTTC. Protein product: CASSPAVRLAKNIQYF. The genes are TRBV11-2 and TRBJ2-4; D uncertain. In germline, CDR1 is SGHAT, CDR2 FQNNGV. Trimming took off 5 bases at V and 0 bases at J, with 14 bases between the two ends. This CDR3 is built from 16 residues.

This clone has ten or more counts. The chain has TRBV30 and TRBJ1-1; D is unresolved. CDR3 length: 13 residues. The germline V gene encodes CDR1 GTSNPN and CDR2 SVGIG (reference sequence). V lost 0 bases to trimming and J lost 1 base, with 6 bases between them. The CDR3 sequence: CAWSVGPNTEAFF. The CDR3 region has the DNA TGTGCCTGGAGTGTCGGGCCGAACACTGAAGCTTTCTTT.

The chain combines TRBV5-1 with TRBJ1-1; tentative D call: TRBD1 (6 bases). Germline loops: CDR1 SGHRS, CDR2 YFSETQ. Trimming took off 4 bases at V and 2 bases at J, with 9 bases between the two ends. The CDR3 contains 13 residues. The CDR3 nucleotides read TGCGCCAGCAGCCCCGGGACAAACACTGAAGCTTTCTTT. Protein product: CASSPGTNTEAFF.

The table lists this clone with a few counts. This chain uses TRBV7-2 with TRBJ1-1; no clear D gene. The CDR3 is 13 residues long. V gave up 3 bases and J gave up 0 bases, with 5 bases separating them. Germline CDR1 is SGHTA and CDR2 is FQGNSA. The CDR3 DNA reads TGTGCCAGCAGCTTCGCTCTGAACACTGAAGCTTTCTTT. Translating gives CASSFALNTEAFF.

This sequence joins TRBV11-2 and TRBJ2-7; D may correspond to TRBD1 or TRBD2 (7 bases each). CDR1 and CDR2 (germline): SGHAT, FQNNGV. The CDR3 sequence is 15 residues long. With 5 bases removed from V and 5 bases from J, the gap between germline ends came to 19 bases. The CDR3 nucleotides read TGTGCCAGCAGCAGTGGCACAGGGGACTACGACGAGCAGTACTTC. Translated: CASSSGTGDYDEQYF.

The chain is built from TRBV27 and TRBJ2-2, with 8 bases that match TRBD2. The CDR3 has 15 residues. The J segment lost 0 bases and the V segment lost 8 bases, leaving 5 bases of the junction unmatched. CDR1 is MNHEY and CDR2 is SMNVEV in the germline V gene (reference sequence). The CDR3 sequence is CASSSAGANTGELFF. CDR3 nucleotide sequence: TGTGCCAGCTCCTCAGCGGGAGCGAACACCGGGGAGCTGTTTTTT.

There are many counts of this clone. The gene calls are TRBV12-5 and TRBJ1-1; a possible D gene is TRBD1 (5 bases). V was trimmed by 5 bases and J by 3 bases, leaving 13 bases between them. CDR3 length equals 14 residues. Germline V gives CDR1 LGHNT, CDR2 FRNRAP. CDR3 sequence (DNA): TGTGCTAGTGGTCCAGGGCTATGGGACACTGAAGCTTTCTTT. Translation gives CASGPGLWDTEAFF.